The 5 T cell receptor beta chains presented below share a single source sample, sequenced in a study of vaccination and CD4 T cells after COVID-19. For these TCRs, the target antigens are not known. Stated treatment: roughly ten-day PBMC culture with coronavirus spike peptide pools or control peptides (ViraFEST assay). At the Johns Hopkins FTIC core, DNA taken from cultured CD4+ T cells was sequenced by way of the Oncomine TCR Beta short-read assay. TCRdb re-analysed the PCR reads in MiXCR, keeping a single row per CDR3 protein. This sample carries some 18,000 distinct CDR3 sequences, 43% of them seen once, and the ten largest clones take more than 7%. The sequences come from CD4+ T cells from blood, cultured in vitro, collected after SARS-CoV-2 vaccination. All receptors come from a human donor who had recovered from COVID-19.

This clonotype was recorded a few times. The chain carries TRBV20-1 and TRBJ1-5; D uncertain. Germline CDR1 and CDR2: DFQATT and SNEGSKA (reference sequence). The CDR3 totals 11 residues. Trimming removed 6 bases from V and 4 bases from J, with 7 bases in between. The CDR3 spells CSAGPNQPQHF. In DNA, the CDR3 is TGCAGTGCCGGACCTAATCAGCCCCAGCATTTT.

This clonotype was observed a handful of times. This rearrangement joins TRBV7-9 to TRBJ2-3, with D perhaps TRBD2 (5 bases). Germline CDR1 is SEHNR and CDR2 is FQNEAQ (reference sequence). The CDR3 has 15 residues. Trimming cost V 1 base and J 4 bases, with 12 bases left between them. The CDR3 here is CASSLDLAQADTQYF. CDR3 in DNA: TGTGCCAGCAGCTTAGATCTAGCTCAGGCAGATACGCAGTATTTT.

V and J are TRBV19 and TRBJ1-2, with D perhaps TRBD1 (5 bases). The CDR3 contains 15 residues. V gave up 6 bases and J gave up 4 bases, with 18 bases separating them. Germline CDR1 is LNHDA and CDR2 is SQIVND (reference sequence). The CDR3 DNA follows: TGTGCCAGTAGCGGGACCGGGAGGCAGGCCTATGGCTACACCTTC. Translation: CASSGTGRQAYGYTF. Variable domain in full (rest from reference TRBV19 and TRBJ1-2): DGGITQSPKYLFRKEGQNVTLSCEQNLNHDAMYWYRQDPGQGLRLIYYSQIVNDFQKGDIAEGYSVSREKKESFPLTVTSAQKNPTAFYLCASSGTGRQAYGYTFGSGTRLTVV.

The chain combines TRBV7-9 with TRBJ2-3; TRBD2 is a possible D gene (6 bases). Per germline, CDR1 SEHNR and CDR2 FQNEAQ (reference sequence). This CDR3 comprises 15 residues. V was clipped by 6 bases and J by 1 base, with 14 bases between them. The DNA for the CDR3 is TGTGCCAGCAGTTCCGGGGTAGCGGGCACAGATACGCAGTATTTT. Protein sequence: CASSSGVAGTDTQYF. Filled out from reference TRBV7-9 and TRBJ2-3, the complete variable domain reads DTGVSQNPRHKITKRGQNVTFRCDPISEHNRLYWYRQTLGQGPEFLTYFQNEAQLEKSRLLSDRFSAERPKGSFSTLEIQRTEQGDSAMYLCASSSGVAGTDTQYFGPGTRLTVL.

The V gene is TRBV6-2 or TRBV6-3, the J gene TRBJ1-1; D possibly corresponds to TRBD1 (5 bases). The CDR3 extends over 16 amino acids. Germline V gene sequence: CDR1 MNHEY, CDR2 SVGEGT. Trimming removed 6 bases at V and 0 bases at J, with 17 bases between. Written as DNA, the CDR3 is TGTGCCAGCAGCCCTAGACAGCCGTTCATGAACACTGAAGCTTTCTTT. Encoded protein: CASSPRQPFMNTEAFF.